The rows below give T cell receptor beta chains drawn from one sample of a study of tumor and adjacent non-tumor tissue in lung cancer. TCRdb processed the multiplex PCR reads anew with MiXCR; each CDR3 protein has one entry. The repertoire has around 99,000 distinct CDR3 sequences, approximately 82% of them found once; the top ten carry 37%. The specimen was lung tumor tissue. Every receptor here comes from a woman aged 55 to 70 with non-small cell lung cancer. Each CDR3 is given with its conserved first and last residue. D genes are given only for firm matches. Not every row has a clone size; where given, it reads once, few, many or a size class.

CDR3 length: 16; clone size: .; J gene: TRBJ2-4; V gene: TRBV30; D gene: TRBD1; CDR3 protein: CAWSVLSAGGKNIQYF; CDR3 DNA: TGTGCCTGGAGTGTATTGTCAGCAGGGGGCAAAAACATTCAGTACTTC
CDR3 length: 16; clone size: many; J gene: TRBJ2-1; V gene: TRBV20-1; D gene: TRBD1; CDR3 protein: CSAREGQGASYNEQFF; CDR3 DNA: TGCAGTGCTAGAGAGGGGCAGGGGGCTTCCTACAATGAGCAGTTCTTC
CDR3 length: 14; clone size: .; J gene: TRBJ2-7; V gene: TRBV28; D gene: .; CDR3 protein: CASSSSREVYEQYF; CDR3 DNA: TGTGCCAGCAGCTCCTCCAGGGAAGTCTACGAGCAGTACTTC
CDR3 length: 17; clone size: medium-sized; J gene: TRBJ1-2; V gene: TRBV11-3; D gene: .; CDR3 protein: CASSLLHAGGSIYGYTF; CDR3 DNA: TGTGCCAGCAGCTTATTACATGCAGGAGGATCTATCTATGGCTACACCTTC
CDR3 length: 14; clone size: .; J gene: TRBJ2-2; V gene: TRBV9; D gene: TRBD2; CDR3 protein: CASSVVAGAGKLFF; CDR3 DNA: TGTGCCAGCAGCGTAGTAGCGGGAGCCGGGAAGCTGTTTTTT
CDR3 length: 15; clone size: many; J gene: TRBJ1-5; V gene: TRBV5-5; D gene: .; CDR3 protein: CASSYTLSGNQPQHF; CDR3 DNA: TGTGCCAGCAGCTATACATTAAGCGGCAATCAGCCCCAGCATTTT
CDR3 length: 15; clone size: .; J gene: TRBJ2-5; V gene: TRBV11-2; D gene: TRBD1; CDR3 protein: CANSSTGTGGGTQYF; CDR3 DNA: TGTGCCAACAGCTCGACAGGGACAGGGGGCGGAACCCAATACTTC
CDR3 length: 11; clone size: .; J gene: TRBJ2-3; V gene: TRBV24-1; D gene: .; CDR3 protein: CATMLEDTQYF; CDR3 DNA: TGTGCCACCATGTTGGAAGATACGCAGTATTTT
CDR3 length: 15; clone size: once; J gene: TRBJ2-3; V gene: TRBV11-2; D gene: TRBD1; CDR3 protein: CVSSETGTATDTQYF; CDR3 DNA: TGTGTCAGCAGCGAGACAGGGACGGCCACAGATACGCAGTATTTT
CDR3 length: 14; clone size: .; J gene: TRBJ1-1; V gene: TRBV4-3; D gene: .; CDR3 protein: CANIQGGRNTEVFF; CDR3 DNA: TGCGCCAACATCCAAGGAGGAAGGAACACTGAAGTTTTCTTT
CDR3 length: 14; clone size: once; J gene: TRBJ1-6; V gene: TRBV20-1; D gene: .; CDR3 protein: CGATKQGRGSPLHF; CDR3 DNA: TGCGGTGCTACTAAACAGGGCCGGGGGTCACCCCTGCACTTT
CDR3 length: 16; clone size: .; J gene: TRBJ1-1; V gene: TRBV11-2; D gene: TRBD1; CDR3 protein: CATRRDSLRGNTEAFF; CDR3 DNA: TGTGCCACTAGACGGGACAGCCTTAGAGGGAACACTGAAGCTTTCTTT
CDR3 length: 15; clone size: .; J gene: TRBJ2-5; V gene: TRBV6-5; D gene: TRBD2; CDR3 protein: CASSYTRRGGETQYF; CDR3 DNA: TGTGCCAGCAGTTACACGAGGCGGGGGGGAGAGACCCAGTACTTC
CDR3 length: 14; clone size: .; J gene: TRBJ1-2; V gene: TRBV7-9; D gene: TRBD1; CDR3 protein: CASSTGQAFPGYTF; CDR3 DNA: TGTGCCAGCAGCACAGGACAGGCTTTTCCTGGCTACACCTTC
CDR3 length: 13; clone size: .; J gene: TRBJ2-1; V gene: TRBV29-1; D gene: .; CDR3 protein: CSVDHLLLEEQFF; CDR3 DNA: TGCAGCGTTGATCATCTACTGCTCGAAGAGCAGTTCTTC
CDR3 length: 13; clone size: .; J gene: TRBJ1-1; V gene: TRBV6-1; D gene: .; CDR3 protein: CASGLTTNTEAFF; CDR3 DNA: TGTGCCAGCGGGCTGACTACGAACACTGAAGCTTTCTTT